A selection of T cell receptor beta chains follows, all from one sample in a study of beta chain features in type 1 diabetes. Method: immunoSEQ multiplex PCR; TCRdb's copy keeps in-frame clones and lacks some. This table holds around 400,000 clones, around 12% found once. The sample taken for sequencing was naive CD4+ T cells from blood. These receptors originate from a man younger than 35 in good health. CDR3s include the opening cysteine and the closing phenylalanine or tryptophan. D genes are given only for firm matches. Only some rows state a clone size, as once, few, many or a class for expanded clones.

v_gene: TRBV6-6; j_gene: TRBJ1-3; d_gene: .; abundance: .; CDR3nt: TGTGCCAGCAAGAAGCGACAGGCGAGCTCTGGAAACACCATATATTTT; CDR3aa: CASKKRQASSGNTIYF
v_gene: TRBV28; j_gene: TRBJ2-5; d_gene: .; abundance: .; CDR3nt: TGTGCCAGCAGCCTACAGGCCACTGGGGAGACCCAGTACTTC; CDR3aa: CASSLQATGETQYF
v_gene: TRBV2; j_gene: TRBJ2-7; d_gene: TRBD2; abundance: .; CDR3nt: TGTGCCAGCAGGTCGCTGGGACTAGCGGGAGGCCTGATCTACGAGCAGTACTTC; CDR3aa: CASRSLGLAGGLIYEQYF
v_gene: TRBV6-5; j_gene: TRBJ2-5; d_gene: .; abundance: few; CDR3nt: TGTGCCAGCAGTAGGGGGGAGACCCAGTACTTC; CDR3aa: CASSRGETQYF
v_gene: TRBV6-5; j_gene: TRBJ2-3; d_gene: TRBD2; abundance: .; CDR3nt: TGTGCCAGCAGAGCAGCGGGAGGGCCAGATACGCAGTATTTT; CDR3aa: CASRAAGGPDTQYF
v_gene: TRBV18; j_gene: TRBJ1-1; d_gene: .; abundance: few; CDR3nt: TGTGCCAGCTCACCGGGACATCCGAACACTGAAGCTTTCTTT; CDR3aa: CASSPGHPNTEAFF
v_gene: TRBV5-4; j_gene: TRBJ1-2; d_gene: .; abundance: few; CDR3nt: TGTGCCAGCAGCTTTGGCAGGGAAGGCTACACCTTC; CDR3aa: CASSFGREGYTF
v_gene: TRBV5-1; j_gene: TRBJ2-5; d_gene: TRBD1; abundance: .; CDR3nt: TGCGCCAGCGGGGAGGGACAGGGTAACGGAGAGACCCAGTACTTC; CDR3aa: CASGEGQGNGETQYF
v_gene: TRBV5-6; j_gene: TRBJ1-1; d_gene: .; abundance: few; CDR3nt: TGTGCCAGCAGCTTGCAGGGTCCCGACACTGAAGCTTTCTTT; CDR3aa: CASSLQGPDTEAFF
v_gene: TRBV2; j_gene: TRBJ2-5; d_gene: TRBD1; abundance: few; CDR3nt: TGTGCCAGCAGCCTACAGGGGGAGACCCAGTACTTC; CDR3aa: CASSLQGETQYF
v_gene: TRBV7-2; j_gene: TRBJ2-3; d_gene: .; abundance: .; CDR3nt: TGTGCCAGCAGCGCCCGGGGGGCGGTGGGCACAGATACGCAGTATTTT; CDR3aa: CASSARGAVGTDTQYF
v_gene: TRBV30; j_gene: TRBJ1-3; d_gene: .; abundance: .; CDR3nt: TGTGCCTGGAGTGTACGGAGACGAGCCTCTGGAAACACCATATATTTT; CDR3aa: CAWSVRRRASGNTIYF
v_gene: TRBV28; j_gene: TRBJ1-5; d_gene: .; abundance: few; CDR3nt: TGTGCCAGCACAGGGGACAATCAGCCCCAGCATTTT; CDR3aa: CASTGDNQPQHF
v_gene: TRBV19; j_gene: TRBJ2-6; d_gene: TRBD2; abundance: .; CDR3nt: TGTGCCAGTAGTTGGCGGGGGGACGGGGCCAACGTCCTGACTTTC; CDR3aa: CASSWRGDGANVLTF
v_gene: TRBV19; j_gene: TRBJ2-7; d_gene: TRBD1; abundance: few; CDR3nt: TGTGCCAGTAGTCCCCGCTTCGACAGGGGGCACACCTACGAGCAGTACTTC; CDR3aa: CASSPRFDRGHTYEQYF
v_gene: TRBV19; j_gene: TRBJ1-5; d_gene: .; abundance: .; CDR3nt: TGTGCCAGCAGCGGACAGTTCAATAGCAATCAGCCCCAGCATTTT; CDR3aa: CASSGQFNSNQPQHF
v_gene: TRBV5-1; j_gene: TRBJ2-1; d_gene: .; abundance: .; CDR3nt: TGCGCCAGCAGCTCGGACCCAGAGGGCAATGAGCAGTTCTTC; CDR3aa: CASSSDPEGNEQFF
v_gene: TRBV19; j_gene: TRBJ2-1; d_gene: TRBD2; abundance: few; CDR3nt: TGTGCCAGTAGTACTAGCGGGAGGGCCTTTTATGAGCAGTTCTTC; CDR3aa: CASSTSGRAFYEQFF
v_gene: TRBV18; j_gene: TRBJ2-1; d_gene: TRBD2; abundance: .; CDR3nt: TGTGCCAGCTCATCCCCCTCCGGGGGGGCGGGCAATGAGCAGTTCTTC; CDR3aa: CASSSPSGGAGNEQFF
v_gene: TRBV7-3; j_gene: TRBJ2-2; d_gene: .; abundance: .; CDR3nt: TGTGCCAGCAGGGAACAGGGATCGACCGGGGAGCTGTTTTTT; CDR3aa: CASREQGSTGELFF
v_gene: TRBV28; j_gene: TRBJ2-7; d_gene: TRBD1; abundance: .; CDR3nt: TGTGCCAGCAGATACGACAGGGGTAGCTCCTACGAGCAGTACTTC; CDR3aa: CASRYDRGSSYEQYF
v_gene: TRBV7-3; j_gene: TRBJ2-3; d_gene: .; abundance: few; CDR3nt: TGTGCCAGCAGCTCGGACTCCGGCCCCGATACGCAGTATTTT; CDR3aa: CASSSDSGPDTQYF
v_gene: TRBV14; j_gene: TRBJ1-5; d_gene: TRBD1; abundance: few; CDR3nt: TGTGCCAGCAGCCTATTTGACAGGGTCCAGCATTTT; CDR3aa: CASSLFDRVQHF
v_gene: TRBV5-1; j_gene: TRBJ2-3; d_gene: .; abundance: .; CDR3nt: TGCGCCAGCAGCTTGGATATCAACTATACGCAGTATTTT; CDR3aa: CASSLDINYTQYF
v_gene: TRBV7-9; j_gene: TRBJ2-7; d_gene: .; abundance: .; CDR3nt: TGTGCCAGCAGCTTAGTTCGGGCAGGGTCCTACGAGCAGTACTTC; CDR3aa: CASSLVRAGSYEQYF
v_gene: TRBV28; j_gene: TRBJ1-2; d_gene: TRBD1; abundance: few; CDR3nt: TGTGCCAGCAGCCTGAGGACAGGGGGCTATGGCTACACCTTC; CDR3aa: CASSLRTGGYGYTF
v_gene: TRBV7-6; j_gene: TRBJ1-1; d_gene: .; abundance: .; CDR3nt: TGTGCCAGCAGACAAGGCGGGGAGGGCACTGAAGCTTTCTTT; CDR3aa: CASRQGGEGTEAFF
v_gene: TRBV4-3; j_gene: TRBJ2-7; d_gene: .; abundance: .; CDR3nt: TGCGCCAGCAGCCAGACAGGTGGCGAGCAGTACTTC; CDR3aa: CASSQTGGEQYF
v_gene: TRBV9; j_gene: TRBJ2-5; d_gene: TRBD1; abundance: .; CDR3nt: TGTGCCAGCAGCGCCGGGCCAGGGGGCAAAGAGACCCAGTACTTC; CDR3aa: CASSAGPGGKETQYF
v_gene: TRBV30; j_gene: TRBJ2-3; d_gene: TRBD1; abundance: few; CDR3nt: TGTGCCTGGAGTGTCGAGGGGGCAACTGGAGATACGCAGTATTTT; CDR3aa: CAWSVEGATGDTQYF
v_gene: TRBV6-5; j_gene: TRBJ2-1; d_gene: TRBD2; abundance: .; CDR3nt: TGTGCCAGCAAGACTAGCGGGGGCACTTACAATGAGCAGTTCTTC; CDR3aa: CASKTSGGTYNEQFF